Shown below are 11 T cell receptor beta chains from a single sample sequenced in a study of blood T cell repertoires in COVID-19. The protocol was immunoSEQ multiplex PCR, while the TCRdb copy is restricted to in-frame clones and leaves out a portion. The repertoire holds about 150,000 clones, with more than 75% as singletons. Sequenced input: peripheral blood. These receptors came from a man aged 18 to 35 with COVID-19, enrolled during active disease.

The chain recombines TRBV30 with TRBJ1-2; maybe TRBD1 (5 bases). Deletions cut 2 bases from V and 8 bases from J, with 15 bases between. CDR3 length equals 13 residues. Germline CDR1 is GTSNPN and CDR2 is SVGIG (reference sequence). In DNA, the CDR3 is TGTGCCTGGAGTCGGACACCCAGCGAAGGCTACACCTTC. Protein product: CAWSRTPSEGYTF.

The chain joins TRBV21-1 to TRBJ1-2. TRBV21-1 is a known pseudogene. This CDR3 has 15 residues. The CDR3 nucleotides read TGTGCCAGCAGCACCCCGCTCCTCCCGCTCGAGGGCTACACCTTC. This sequence encodes CASSTPLLPLEGYTF.

This clone is a singleton in its sample. The chain joins TRBV14 to TRBJ2-3; D is ambiguous. V was shortened by 4 bases and J by 2 bases, with 10 bases between the two germline ends. The CDR3 sequence is 14 residues long. The germline CDR1 and CDR2 sequences are SGHDN and FVKESK. The DNA for the CDR3 is TGTGCCAGCAGCCGTGCGGCGTTCACAGATACGCAGTATTTT. Its protein product is CASSRAAFTDTQYF.

V usage is TRBV27 and J usage is TRBJ1-1; perhaps TRBD1 as D (5 bases). The CDR3 covers 14 residues. The ends were cut back, 1 base at V and 5 bases at J, with 11 bases in the middle. Germline assignment: CDR1 MNHEY and CDR2 SMNVEV (reference sequence). CDR3 loop: CASSLLAGGTEAFF. The CDR3 DNA reads TGTGCCAGCAGTTTATTGGCGGGGGGAACTGAAGCTTTCTTT.

Regarding this clone: This sample includes further DNA sequences coding for the same CDR3. This chain links TRBV6-5 with TRBJ2-7; 13 nucleotides align to TRBD2. Germline lookup yields CDR1 MNHEY and CDR2 SVGAGI. V dropped 0 bases and J dropped 2; count of bases not matched to a gene: 1. The CDR3 totals 16 residues. This CDR3 reads CASSYSGLAGAYEQYF. The CDR3 DNA reads TGTGCCAGCAGTTACTCCGGACTAGCGGGGGCCTACGAGCAGTACTTC.

J is TRBJ2-7 and V is TRBV7-9; the D gene is possibly TRBD1 (5 bases). This CDR3 spans 13 amino acids. Trimming cost V 5 bases and J 3 bases, with 11 bases left between them. Germline V CDR1 and CDR2: SEHNR, FQNEAQ (reference sequence). CDR3 loop: CASSHQGSYEQYF. Written as DNA, the CDR3 is TGTGCCAGCAGCCACCAGGGTAGCTACGAGCAGTACTTC.

This chain connects TRBV7-2 to TRBJ2-7; D ambiguous. CDR1 is SGHTA and CDR2 is FQGNSA in the germline V gene. This CDR3 spans 12 amino acids. V was pared by 4 bases and J by 3 bases, with 7 bases between. The CDR3 protein is CASSSNSYEQYF. The CDR3 nucleotides read TGTGCCAGCAGCTCTAACAGCTACGAGCAGTACTTC.

The genes are TRBV28 and TRBJ2-7; a weak D match, TRBD2 (6 bases). V was cut by 1 base and J by 6 bases, with 13 bases left in between. Germline V lookup: CDR1 MDHEN, CDR2 SYDVKM. The CDR3 sequence is 14 residues long. This CDR3 is CASSLSGSGAEQYF. CDR3 nucleotide sequence: TGTGCCAGCAGTTTATCCGGGAGTGGGGCCGAGCAGTACTTC.

The genes are TRBV27 and TRBJ2-7; D is possibly TRBD2 (5 bases). The CDR3 consists of 16 residues. The germline gives CDR1 MNHEY, CDR2 SMNVEV (reference sequence). Trimming cost V 5 bases and J 2 bases, with 19 bases left between them. CDR3 in amino acids: CASSTLFLGSPYEQYF. The CDR3 bases are TGTGCCAGCAGTACTCTCTTCCTGGGGAGCCCCTACGAGCAGTACTTC.

Only a few counts were recorded for this clone. This sequence joins TRBV28 and TRBJ2-2, with D possibly being TRBD1 (6 bases). Looked up from germline, CDR1 is MDHEN and CDR2 is SYDVKM. The CDR3 is 17 residues long. The V end was cut by 7 bases, the J end by 4 bases, with 22 bases between. The CDR3 region has the DNA TGTGCCAGCATATTCCACCGGGACAAATCGACCACCGGGGAGCTGTTTTTT. This encodes CASIFHRDKSTTGELFF. The whole variable domain, remainder taken from reference TRBV28 and TRBJ2-2, is DVKVTQSSRYLVKRTGEKVFLECVQDMDHENMFWYRQDPGLGLRLIYFSYDVKMKEKGDIPEGYSVSREKKERFSLILESASTNQTSMYLCASIFHRDKSTTGELFFGEGSRLTVL.

The chain uses TRBV10-3 and TRBJ1-2; TRBD1 agrees at 7 bases. Germline lookup yields CDR1 ENHRY and CDR2 SYGVKD. This CDR3 has 16 residues. The trim removed 3 bases at V and 0 bases at J, leaving 7 bases unmatched. CDR3 region: CAISETGQVTNYGYTF. CDR3 sequence (DNA): TGTGCCATCAGTGAAACAGGACAGGTCACTAACTATGGCTACACCTTC.